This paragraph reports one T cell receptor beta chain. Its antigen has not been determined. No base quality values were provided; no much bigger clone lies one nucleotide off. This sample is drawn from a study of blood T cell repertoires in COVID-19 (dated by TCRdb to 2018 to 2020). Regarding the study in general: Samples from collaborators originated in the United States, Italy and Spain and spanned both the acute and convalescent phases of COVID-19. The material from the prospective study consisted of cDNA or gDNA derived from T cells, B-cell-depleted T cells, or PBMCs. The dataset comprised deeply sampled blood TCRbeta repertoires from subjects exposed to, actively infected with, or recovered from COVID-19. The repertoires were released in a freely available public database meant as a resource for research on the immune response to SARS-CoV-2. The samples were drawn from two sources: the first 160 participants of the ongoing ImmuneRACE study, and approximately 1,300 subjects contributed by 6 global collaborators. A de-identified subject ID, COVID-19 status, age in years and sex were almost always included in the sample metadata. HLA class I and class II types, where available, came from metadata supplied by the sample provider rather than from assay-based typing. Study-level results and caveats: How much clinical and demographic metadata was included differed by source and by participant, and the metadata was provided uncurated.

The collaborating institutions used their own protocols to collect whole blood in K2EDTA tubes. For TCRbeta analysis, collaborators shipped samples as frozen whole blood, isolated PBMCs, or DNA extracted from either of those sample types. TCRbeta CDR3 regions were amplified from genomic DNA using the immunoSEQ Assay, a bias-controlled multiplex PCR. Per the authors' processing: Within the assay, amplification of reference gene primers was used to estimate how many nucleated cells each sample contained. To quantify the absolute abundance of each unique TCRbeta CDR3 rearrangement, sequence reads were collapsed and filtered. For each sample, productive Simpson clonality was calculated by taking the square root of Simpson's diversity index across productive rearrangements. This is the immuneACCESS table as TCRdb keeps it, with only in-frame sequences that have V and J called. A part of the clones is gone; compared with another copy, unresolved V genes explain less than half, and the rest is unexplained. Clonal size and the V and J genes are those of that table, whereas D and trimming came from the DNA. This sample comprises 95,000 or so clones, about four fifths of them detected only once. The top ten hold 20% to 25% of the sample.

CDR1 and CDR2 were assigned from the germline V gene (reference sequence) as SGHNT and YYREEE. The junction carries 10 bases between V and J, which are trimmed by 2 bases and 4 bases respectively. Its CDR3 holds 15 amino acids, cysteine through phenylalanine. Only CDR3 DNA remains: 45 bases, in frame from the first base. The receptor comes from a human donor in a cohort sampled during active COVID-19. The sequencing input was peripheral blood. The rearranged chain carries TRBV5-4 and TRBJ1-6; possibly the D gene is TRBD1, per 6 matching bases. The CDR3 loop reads CASSLGGQYNSPLHF. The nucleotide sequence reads TGTGCCAGCAGCTTAGGGGGTCAATATAATTCACCCCTCCACTTT.